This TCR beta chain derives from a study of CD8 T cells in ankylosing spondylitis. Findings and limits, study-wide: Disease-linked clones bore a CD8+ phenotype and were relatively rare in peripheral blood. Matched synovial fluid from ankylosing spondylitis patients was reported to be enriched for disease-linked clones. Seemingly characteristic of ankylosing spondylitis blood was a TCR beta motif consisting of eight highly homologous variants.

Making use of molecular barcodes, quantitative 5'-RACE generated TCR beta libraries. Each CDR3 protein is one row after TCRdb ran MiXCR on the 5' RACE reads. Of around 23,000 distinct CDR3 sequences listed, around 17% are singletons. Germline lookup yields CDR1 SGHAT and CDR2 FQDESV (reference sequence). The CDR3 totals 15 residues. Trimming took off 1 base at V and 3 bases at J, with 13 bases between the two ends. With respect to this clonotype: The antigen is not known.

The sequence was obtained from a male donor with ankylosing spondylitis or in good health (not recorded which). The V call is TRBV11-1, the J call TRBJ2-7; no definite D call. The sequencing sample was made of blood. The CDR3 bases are TGTGCCAGCAGCTTAGATACAGATTTAAACTACGAGCAGTACTTC. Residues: CASSLDTDLNYEQYF.